What follows describes a single T cell receptor beta chain. This sample is drawn from a study of OX40 agonist ivuxolimab in advanced cancers. The table came from immunoSEQ multiplex PCR; TCRdb's copy has only in-frame clones and leaves some out. The repertoire holds 100,000 to 150,000 clones, with less than 95% as singletons. Looked up from germline, CDR1 is SGHTA and CDR2 is FQGTGA. This CDR3 region has 15 residues. Trimming cost V 5 bases and J 2 bases; bases outside gene matches: 6. The source is an adult with an advanced solid tumor such as melanoma, head and neck, liver or kidney cancer. The sequences come from CD4+ or CD8+ T cells sorted from blood, collected in a trial of the OX40 agonist ivuxolimab. The chain carries TRBV7-3 and TRBJ2-7; 10 bases align to TRBD1. In DNA, the CDR3 is TGTGCCAGCAGCCAAGGGACAGGGGTGGCCTACGAGCAGTACTTC. As protein: CASSQGTGVAYEQYF.